The 25 T cell receptor beta chains given below trace back to one sample, sequenced in a study of blood T cells in healthy people across ages. The second PCR ran roughly 6 to 12 cycles with a sample-barcoded 5' primer and J-beta primers. Via MiXCR, TCRdb re-called the 5' RACE reads, giving one row per CDR3 protein. The sample comprises about 930,000 distinct CDR3 sequences, 25% to 35% of which are singletons, and 10% rests with the top ten. This same sample was also taken into another study, of T cells of mothers and their children.

The sequenced sample consisted of blood. The receptors come from a woman aged 40 to 50 in good health.

The V gene is TRBV7-8, the J gene TRBJ2-3; 8 bases map to TRBD2. Losses at the gene ends were 6 bases for V and 2 bases for J; bases not matched to a gene: 16. The CDR3 extends over 18 amino acids. Germline V gives CDR1 SGHVS, CDR2 FQNEAQ. The CDR3 region is CASRSSRLATEITDTQYF. The CDR3 DNA is TGTGCCAGCAGATCATCCAGACTAGCGACCGAAATCACAGATACGCAGTATTTT.

This clonotype was detected only a few times. The rearrangement uses TRBV4-1 and TRBJ2-2, with no clear D. Trimming took off 0 bases at V and 8 bases at J, with 7 bases between the two ends. Per the germline V gene, CDR1 is MGHRA and CDR2 is YSYEKL. The CDR3 length is 13 residues. The DNA for the CDR3 is TGCGCCAGCAGCCAAGATCGGTCGGGGGAGCTGTTTTTT. Its protein product is CASSQDRSGELFF.

Regarding this clonotype: Compared with germline, one end of the junction differs, possibly owing to a read error. V is TRBV7-3 and J is TRBJ1-2, with no clear D. Looked up from germline, CDR1 is SGHTA and CDR2 is FQGTGA. This CDR3 is built from 17 residues. CDR3 nucleotides: TGTGCCAGCAGCTTAGAGGAGAGGGTAGACGCTAACTACGGCTACACCTTC. Translated, it gives CASSLEERVDANYGYTF.

In the case of this clonotype: One base away lies a much larger clone, so this may be a sequencing read error. The chain recombines TRBV7-2 with TRBJ2-1; 8 nucleotides line up with TRBD2. This CDR3 contains 17 residues. The germline V gene encodes CDR1 SGHTA and CDR2 FQGNSA. V trimming: 6 bases; J trimming: 10 bases; junction bases outside the gene matches: 20. CDR3: CASSSSRVAGYPDEQFF. The CDR3 nucleotides read TGTGCCAGCAGTTCTAGCCGGGTAGCGGGGTACCCGGACGAGCAGTTCTTC. Drawing the rest from reference TRBV7-2 and TRBJ2-1, the complete variable domain is GAGVSQSPSNKVTEKGKDVELRCDPISGHTALYWYRQSLGQGLEFLIYFQGNSAPDKSGLPSDRFSAERTGGSVSTLTIQRTQQEDSAVYLCASSSSRVAGYPDEQFFGPGTRLTVL.

This clonotype was observed at least ten times. The chain couples TRBV20-1 to TRBJ2-7; D not resolved. This CDR3 region has 12 residues. V lost 3 bases to trimming and J lost 4 bases, with 10 bases between them. Germline CDR1 reads DFQATT; CDR2 reads SNEGSKA (reference sequence). CDR3 sequence (DNA): TGCAGTGCTAGGGGGTCGTATTACGAGCAGTACTTC. Its protein product is CSARGSYYEQYF.

This clonotype was found many times. This chain links TRBV24-1 with TRBJ2-5, with a weak D call TRBD2 (5 bases). Germline V lookup: CDR1 KGHDR, CDR2 SFDVKD. The CDR3 covers 13 residues. The V end lost 5 bases, the J end lost 7 bases, and 13 bases lay between the germline ends. In nucleotides, the CDR3 is TGTGCCACCAGTGGGGGATCGGGGTCGACCCAGTACTTC. Its protein is CATSGGSGSTQYF.

This clonotype showed up just a few times. CDR3 DNA: TGCGCCAGCAGCTTGGAGAACGGTGAAGCTTTCTTT. This translates into CASSLENGEAFF. The V call is TRBV5-1, the J call TRBJ1-1; D remains unclear. The CDR3 has 12 amino acids. The germline gives CDR1 SGHRS, CDR2 YFSETQ. The V end lost 0 bases, the J end lost 7 bases, and 7 bases lay between the germline ends.

The chain carries TRBV5-1 and TRBJ2-3; D gene ambiguous. CDR1 is SGHRS and CDR2 is YFSETQ in the germline V gene. The CDR3 sequence is 14 residues long. V gave up 3 bases and J gave up 3 bases, with 11 bases separating them. The CDR3 loop is CASSWKEATDTQYF. The CDR3 DNA follows: TGCGCCAGCAGCTGGAAAGAGGCAACAGATACGCAGTATTTT. Full variable domain (missing parts from reference TRBV5-1 and TRBJ2-3): KAGVTQTPRYLIKTRGQQVTLSCSPISGHRSVSWYQQTPGQGLQFLFEYFSETQRNKGNFPGRFSGRQFSNSRSEMNVSTLELGDSALYLCASSWKEATDTQYFGPGTRLTVL.

The chain has TRBV5-1 and TRBJ2-1; weak D call: TRBD2 (6 bases). CDR3 length equals 16 residues. The ends were cut back, 2 bases at V and 4 bases at J, with 16 bases in the middle. The germline gives CDR1 SGHRS, CDR2 YFSETQ. Here the CDR3 reads CASSLATAGKYNEQFF. CDR3 nucleotides: TGCGCCAGCAGCTTAGCGACCGCGGGGAAGTACAATGAGCAGTTCTTC.

This clonotype has a count of ten or more. The V gene is TRBV7-6, the J gene TRBJ2-1; TRBD1 or TRBD2 may be the D gene (5 bases each). The germline gives CDR1 SGHVS, CDR2 FNYEAQ. Trimming removed 2 bases at V and 0 bases at J, with 20 bases between. The CDR3 has 19 amino acids. The CDR3 protein is CASSLLSGTFRGSYNEQFF. CDR3 DNA sequence: TGTGCCAGCAGCTTATTATCCGGGACGTTTAGAGGCTCCTACAATGAGCAGTTCTTC. The full variable domain, rest sourced from reference TRBV7-6 and TRBJ2-1, is GAGVSQSPRYKVTKRGQDVALRCDPISGHVSLYWYRQALGQGPEFLTYFNYEAQQDKSGLPNDRFSAERPEGSISTLTIQRTEQRDSAMYRCASSLLSGTFRGSYNEQFFGPGTRLTVL.

This clonotype has just one count. At one end, the junction sequence differs from germline, possibly due to a read error. CDR3 sequence (DNA): TGTGCCGGCAGTCCCGCCAGTACGAGTCCAGATACGCAGTATTTT. This encodes CAGSPASTSPDTQYF. The rearrangement links TRBV12-3 or TRBV12-4 to TRBJ2-3; D is undetermined. The CDR3 consists of 15 residues.

The rearrangement links TRBV7-2 to TRBJ2-3; 9 nucleotides align to TRBD2. V trimming: 6 bases; J trimming: 2 bases; junction bases outside the gene matches: 6. The germline V gene encodes CDR1 SGHTA and CDR2 FQGNSA. This CDR3 contains 15 residues. The DNA for the CDR3 is TGTGCCAGCAGTTTTAGCGGGGGATACACAGATACGCAGTATTTT. This sequence encodes CASSFSGGYTDTQYF. The variable domain in full, with the rest retrieved from reference TRBV7-2 and TRBJ2-3, is GAGVSQSPSNKVTEKGKDVELRCDPISGHTALYWYRQSLGQGLEFLIYFQGNSAPDKSGLPSDRFSAERTGGSVSTLTIQRTQQEDSAVYLCASSFSGGYTDTQYFGPGTRLTVL.

This clonotype has a handful of counts. The rearrangement uses TRBV29-1 and TRBJ1-2; no definite D call. Deletions cut 2 bases from V and 7 bases from J, with 14 bases between. The CDR3 totals 13 residues. Looked up from germline, CDR1 is SQVTM and CDR2 is ANQGSEA. CDR3 sequence (DNA): TGCAGCGTTGAATTGGAGGGTATCGGTGGCTACACCTTC. Amino acids: CSVELEGIGGYTF.

V usage is TRBV20-1 and J usage is TRBJ2-3, with 7 bases fitting TRBD2. Trimming cost V 5 bases and J 0 bases; bases outside gene matches: 8. Germline V gives CDR1 DFQATT, CDR2 SNEGSKA (reference sequence). This CDR3 is built from 15 residues. As DNA, the CDR3 is TGCAGTGCTGGTGCGGCTAGCGGCAGCACAGATACGCAGTATTTT. Amino acid sequence: CSAGAASGSTDTQYF.

This clonotype came up many times. The V and J genes are TRBV10-3 and TRBJ2-7; perhaps TRBD2 as D (5 bases). Trimming cost V 3 bases and J 7 bases, with 10 bases left between them. Germline CDR1 and CDR2: ENHRY and SYGVKD. The CDR3 has 12 amino acids. The CDR3: CAISDPGSEQYF. The DNA for the CDR3 is TGTGCCATCAGTGATCCGGGGTCGGAGCAGTACTTC.

The V and J genes are TRBV7-2 and TRBJ2-7; no firm D call. The V end lost 1 base, the J end lost 5 bases, and 15 bases lay between the germline ends. The CDR3 consists of 15 residues. The germline V gene encodes CDR1 SGHTA and CDR2 FQGNSA. The CDR3 sequence: CASSLGQPGADEQYF. Here the CDR3 DNA reads TGTGCCAGCAGCTTAGGCCAGCCCGGCGCAGACGAGCAGTACTTC.

The chain has TRBV3-1 and TRBJ1-1; D unresolved. The CDR3 length is 13 residues. Germline CDR1 LGHDT, CDR2 YNNKEL (reference sequence). Trimming left V 4 bases short and J 11 bases short, with 17 bases between. CDR3 amino acids: CASSRARGYEAFF. CDR3 sequence (DNA): TGTGCCAGCAGCCGAGCACGAGGATATGAGGCTTTCTTT.

V usage is TRBV7-3 and J usage is TRBJ2-1; 9 bases agree with TRBD2. The end of the DNA fits TRBJ2-7 better, so the J call may be wrong. The CDR3 covers 18 residues. CDR1 is SGHTA and CDR2 is FQGTGA in the germline V gene. The CDR3 coding sequence is TGTGCCAGCAGCTTAAACCCCCCTAGCGGGGTAGCCTACAATGAGCAGTACTTC. This encodes CASSLNPPSGVAYNEQYF.

The chain has TRBV2 and TRBJ1-2; TRBD1 aligns across 7 bases. The CDR3 loop spans 12 amino acids. V lost 3 bases and J lost 7; bases outside the gene matches: 2. Germline CDR1 reads SNHLY; CDR2 reads FYNNEI. In DNA form, the CDR3 reads TGTGCCAGCAGTGATTACAGGGGTGGCTACACCTTC. Translation: CASSDYRGGYTF.

The V and J genes are TRBV5-1 and TRBJ2-7, with D hard to call. The V gene lost 1 base and the J gene lost 1 base, with 15 bases spanning the gap. From germline, CDR1 is SGHRS and CDR2 YFSETQ. The CDR3 contains 16 residues. The CDR3 spells CASSLSQSGRSYEQYF. Written as DNA, the CDR3 is TGCGCCAGCAGCTTGTCCCAGTCCGGAAGGTCCTACGAGCAGTACTTC.

The CDR3 DNA follows: TGTGCCAGCAGTGAGCGGGAGGGCAGCAATCAGCCCCAGCATTTT. Translated, it gives CASSEREGSNQPQHF. This sequence joins TRBV2 and TRBJ1-5; D unresolved. Trimming shortened V by 3 bases and J by 1 base, and 10 bases separated the two germline ends. Per the germline V gene, CDR1 is SNHLY and CDR2 is FYNNEI. The CDR3 consists of 15 residues.

The V call is TRBV12-3 or TRBV12-4, the J call TRBJ1-1; no clear D. V gave up 6 bases and J gave up 4 bases, with 15 bases separating them. The CDR3 covers 14 residues. The CDR3 here is CASRSVSVGTEAFF. CDR3 nucleotide sequence: TGTGCCAGCAGGTCAGTAAGCGTAGGCACTGAAGCTTTCTTT.

As for this clonotype: A much larger clone sits a single nucleotide away, making a read error possible. The V call is TRBV27, the J call TRBJ2-7; 10 bases are a match to TRBD1. The CDR3 length is 16 residues. Trimming cost V 5 bases and J 7 bases; bases outside gene matches: 14. Germline CDR1 and CDR2: MNHEY and SMNVEV (reference sequence). The DNA of the CDR3 is TGTGCCAGCAGTAGGCTCGGGACAGGGGACCTCAATGAGCAGTACTTC. Residues: CASSRLGTGDLNEQYF.

This clonotype came up many times. The V gene is TRBV5-5, the J gene TRBJ1-2, with 7 bases aligning to TRBD1. CDR1 and CDR2 (germline): SGHKS, YYEKEE (reference sequence). The CDR3 extends over 15 amino acids. With 7 bases clipped from V and 4 bases from J, the junction kept 13 bases outside the gene matches. This CDR3 reads CASSPSGQAIYGYTF. The CDR3 DNA is TGTGCCAGCTCCCCCTCCGGACAGGCTATCTATGGCTACACCTTC. Filled out from reference TRBV5-5 and TRBJ1-2, the complete variable domain reads DAGVTQSPTHLIKTRGQQVTLRCSPISGHKSVSWYQQVLGQGPQFIFQYYEKEERGRGNFPDRFSARQFPNYSSELNVNALLLGDSALYLCASSPSGQAIYGYTFGSGTRLTVV.

At least ten counts were recorded for this clonotype. The gene calls are TRBV4-3 and TRBJ1-6, with a tentative D call TRBD1 (6 bases). CDR1 LGHNA and CDR2 YSLEER come from the germline V gene. The V end lost 8 bases, the J end lost 6 bases, and 14 bases lay between the germline ends. The CDR3 contains 14 residues. CDR3 amino acids: CASGQTVSNSPLHF. As DNA, the CDR3 is TGCGCCAGCGGACAGACGGTATCTAATTCACCCCTCCACTTT.